What follows are 31 T cell receptor beta chains derived from one specimen sequenced in a study of T-cell reconstitution after alpha-beta-depleted transplantation in children. Unique molecular identifiers were incorporated when the TCRbeta library was constructed. Each CDR3 protein is one row after TCRdb ran MiXCR on the PCR reads. This sample yields around 680,000 distinct CDR3 sequences, of which around a sixth are seen a single time; 0.8% to 1.1% belongs to the top ten. This sample comprised PBMCs from the stem cell graft donor, obtained from the stem cell graft. These receptors all stem from a human donor who donated a stem cell graft to a child with acute myeloid leukemia.

This clonotype has ten or more counts. The chain uses TRBV29-1 and TRBJ2-2; D is perhaps TRBD2 (5 bases). CDR3 length equals 12 residues. Trimming took 4 bases from V and 4 from J, leaving 7 bases between them. The germline CDR1 and CDR2 sequences are SQVTM and ANQGSEA. Here the CDR3 reads CSVVEVTGELFF. CDR3 in DNA: TGCAGCGTTGTGGAGGTCACCGGGGAGCTGTTTTTT.

This clonotype was counted only a few times. V gene TRBV12-3 or TRBV12-4 combines with J gene TRBJ2-5; D is possibly TRBD2 (5 bases). The CDR3 length is 14 residues. The V and J ends lost 7 bases and 5 bases respectively, with 17 bases between them. The CDR3 DNA reads TGTGCCAGCACCCTTACCCGGGGTCGGGAGACCCAGTACTTC. Its protein product is CASTLTRGRETQYF.

This clonotype was recorded once. This chain joins TRBV11-2 and TRBJ2-4; tentative D call: TRBD2 (6 bases). The V end lost 5 bases, the J end lost 1 base, and 27 bases lay between the germline ends. Germline V gene sequence: CDR1 SGHAT, CDR2 FQNNGV. The CDR3 extends over 20 amino acids. Here the CDR3 reads CASSPTTSPPVEVAKNIQYF. The CDR3 DNA is TGTGCCAGCAGCCCTACCACTAGCCCGCCGGTGGAGGTTGCCAAAAACATTCAGTACTTC.

V and J are TRBV6-2 or TRBV6-3 and TRBJ2-5; weak D call: TRBD2 (6 bases). The CDR3 contains 14 residues. Germline V gives CDR1 MNHEY, CDR2 SVGEGT. V lost 6 bases to trimming and J lost 5 bases, with 16 bases between them. The CDR3, as DNA: TGTGCCAGCAGAGGAGGGGCTACGGGGGAGACCCAGTACTTC. It translates to CASRGGATGETQYF.

Ten or more counts support this clonotype. The chain links TRBV5-5 to TRBJ2-1, with 8 bases matching TRBD2. This CDR3 has 18 amino acids. From germline, CDR1 is SGHKS and CDR2 YYEKEE (reference sequence). Unmatched junction bases numbered 11, after V lost 0 bases and J lost 3 bases. CDR3 amino acids: CASSLVAGYTMDYNEQFF. For the CDR3, the DNA is TGTGCCAGCAGCTTGGTAGCGGGGTACACTATGGACTACAATGAGCAGTTCTTC.

This clonotype was detected many times. This chain joins TRBV20-1 and TRBJ2-3, with a weak D call TRBD1 (6 bases). CDR1 is DFQATT, CDR2 SNEGSKA, per germline (reference sequence). Trimming cost V 5 bases and J 2 bases, with 17 bases left between them. The CDR3 extends over 15 amino acids. The DNA for the CDR3 is TGCAGTGCTTCAGGGGCAGAGAGGGCCACAGATACGCAGTATTTT. Translating gives CSASGAERATDTQYF.

V gene TRBV18 combines with J gene TRBJ1-1; D might be TRBD1 (5 bases). Germline CDR1 reads KGHSH; CDR2 reads LQKENI. This CDR3 has 13 amino acids. Trimming removed 5 bases at V and 4 bases at J, with 11 bases between. CDR3 nucleotide sequence: TGTGCCAGCTCAGGGGACGAGGGCACTGAAGCTTTCTTT. Its translation: CASSGDEGTEAFF.

This clonotype came up many times. The rearrangement uses TRBV6-5 and TRBJ1-1, with D possibly matching TRBD1 (5 bases). Per germline, CDR1 MNHEY and CDR2 SVGAGI. The V end was cut by 0 bases, the J end by 4 bases, with 15 bases between. This CDR3 region has 16 residues. The CDR3 DNA reads as TGTGCCAGCAGTTACTCGATTTTTGGAGGGGCCACTGAAGCTTTCTTT. It codes for CASSYSIFGGATEAFF.

This clonotype was counted between two and nine times. The chain has TRBV18 and TRBJ1-5; D remains ambiguous. CDR3 size: 17 residues. Trimming removed 5 bases from V and 0 bases from J, with 17 bases in between. Germline CDR1 reads KGHSH; CDR2 reads LQKENI. The CDR3 loop is CASSTGRTYDSNQPQHF. Here the CDR3 DNA reads TGTGCCAGCTCAACCGGCCGTACGTACGATAGCAATCAGCCCCAGCATTTT.

This clonotype was counted only a few times. V is TRBV7-9 and J is TRBJ1-2; D is unresolved. This CDR3 has 14 residues. The V end lost 3 bases, the J end lost 4 bases, and 12 bases lay between the germline ends. Germline CDR1 reads SEHNR; CDR2 reads FQNEAQ (reference sequence). CDR3 region: CASSFSGGGYGYTF. The CDR3 nucleotides are TGTGCCAGCAGCTTCTCGGGAGGAGGCTATGGCTACACCTTC.

The rearrangement links TRBV5-5 to TRBJ1-1, with no clear D. CDR3 length: 14 residues. V lost 3 bases and J 0 bases, leaving 9 bases between the germline ends. Per germline, CDR1 SGHKS and CDR2 YYEKEE (reference sequence). The CDR3, as DNA: TGTGCCAGCAGCTATACAGAGATGAACACTGAAGCTTTCTTT. Amino acid sequence: CASSYTEMNTEAFF.

The rearrangement links TRBV2 to TRBJ1-2; 9 bases are shared with TRBD1. V was pared by 5 bases and J by 4 bases, with 8 bases of the junction left unmatched. This CDR3 is 15 amino acids long. Germline-derived CDR1 and CDR2 are SNHLY and FYNNEI. The CDR3 bases are TGTGCCAGCAGTATAAGCCCGGGACAGGGCTATGGCTACACCTTC. Its translation is CASSISPGQGYGYTF.

This clonotype was seen a few times. The chain recombines TRBV30 with TRBJ2-7; D not certain. Trimming left V 0 bases short and J 7 bases short, with 10 bases between. CDR1 and CDR2 from the germline V gene are GTSNPN and SVGIG (reference sequence). The length of the CDR3 is 12 residues. CDR3 region: CAWSVGTGEQYF. In DNA, the CDR3 is TGTGCCTGGAGTGTAGGAACCGGGGAGCAGTACTTC.

The chain uses TRBV30 and TRBJ2-5, with D possibly being TRBD2 (6 bases). This CDR3 contains 12 residues. Germline-derived CDR1 and CDR2 are GTSNPN and SVGIG (reference sequence). Trimming removed 6 bases from V and 4 bases from J, with 12 bases in between. The CDR3 sequence is CACLSGRETQYF. Here the CDR3 DNA reads TGTGCCTGTCTAAGCGGGCGAGAGACCCAGTACTTC. Combining the CDR3 with reference TRBV30 and TRBJ2-5 gives the whole variable domain SQTIHQWPATLVQPVGSPLSLECTVEGTSNPNLYWYRQAAGRGLQLLFYSVGIGQISSEVPQNLSASRPQDRQFILSSKKLLLSDSGFYLCACLSGRETQYFGPGTRLLVL.

The chain couples TRBV11-2 to TRBJ2-2; TRBD2 matches 13 bases. Trimming at V came to 6 bases and at J to 6 bases, leaving 4 bases not matched to a gene. From germline, CDR1 is SGHAT and CDR2 FQNNGV. The CDR3 runs 15 residues. DNA of the CDR3: TGTGCCAGCAGTCTCGGGACTAGCGGGGCCGGGGAGCTGTTTTTT. Encoded protein: CASSLGTSGAGELFF.

Only one count was recorded for this clonotype. Here the CDR3 omits its conserved ending phenylalanine or tryptophan, so a read error is the likely source. V is TRBV9 and J is TRBJ2-5, with 9 bases aligning to TRBD2. From germline, CDR1 is SGDLS and CDR2 YYNGEE. The CDR3 loop spans 15 amino acids. V shed 3 bases, J shed 1 base, and the junction held 4 bases outside the gene matches. The CDR3 DNA sequence: TGTGCCAGCAGCGCGAGCGGGGGGTCCCAAGAGACCCAGTACGTC. This codes for CASSASGGSQETQYV.

The chain uses TRBV5-1 and TRBJ2-7; 9 nucleotides line up with TRBD2. V trimming: 1 base; J trimming: 2 bases; junction bases outside the gene matches: 7. This CDR3 is built from 16 residues. CDR1 and CDR2 (germline): SGHRS, YFSETQ. In nucleotides, the CDR3 is TGCGCCAGCAGCTTGCACGGCGGGGGGGCTACCTACGAGCAGTACTTC. Translated, it gives CASSLHGGGATYEQYF.

The rearrangement joins TRBV21-1 to TRBJ1-5; TRBD1, the D gene given by the table, was not confirmed from the DNA. TRBV21-1 is flagged as a pseudogene. The CDR3 has 15 amino acids. The DNA for the CDR3 is TGTGCCAGCATCAAAAGGGGGAGCAGCAATCAGCCCCAGCATTTT. Translated: CASIKRGSSNQPQHF.

This clonotype was recorded at least ten times. V and J are TRBV7-9 and TRBJ1-1; D remains unclear. Germline V gives CDR1 SEHNR, CDR2 FQNEAQ (reference sequence). This CDR3 spans 14 amino acids. V lost 5 bases to trimming and J lost 4 bases, with 14 bases between them. The CDR3 protein is CASSPSLAATEAFF. Written as DNA, the CDR3 is TGTGCCAGCAGCCCTAGTCTGGCTGCCACTGAAGCTTTCTTT.

This clonotype was detected ten times or more. The chain has TRBV10-3 and TRBJ1-5; TRBD1 agrees at 10 bases. The V gene's germline CDR1 is ENHRY and CDR2 SYGVKD. The CDR3 covers 16 residues. V lost 10 bases to trimming and J lost 2 bases; unmatched junction nucleotides: 11. As DNA, the CDR3 is TGTGCCACTGAGCCGGGACAGGGGTATCGCAATCAGCCCCAGCATTTT. Translating it yields CATEPGQGYRNQPQHF.

The chain uses TRBV29-1 and TRBJ1-3, with D uncertain. Germline V CDR1 and CDR2: SQVTM, ANQGSEA. The V end lost 3 bases, the J end lost 6 bases, and 6 bases lay between the germline ends. The CDR3 covers 11 residues. This chain's CDR3 is CSVEWSNTIYF. The DNA for the CDR3 is TGCAGCGTTGAGTGGTCAAACACCATATATTTT.

This clonotype was seen a handful of times. This rearrangement joins TRBV7-2 to TRBJ2-5; 14 positions match TRBD2. Germline V CDR1 and CDR2: SGHTA, FQGNSA. The CDR3 is made up of 17 amino acids. V lost 3 bases, J lost 2 bases, and 5 bases stayed unmatched. In nucleotides, the CDR3 is TGTGCCAGCAGCTTGTCGACTAGCGGGGGGGGGCAAGAGACCCAGTACTTC. Amino acids: CASSLSTSGGGQETQYF.

This CDR3 reads CASSPKSGANYGYTF. CDR3 bases: TGTGCCAGCAGCCCAAAATCGGGTGCTAACTATGGCTACACCTTC. This sequence joins TRBV7-9 and TRBJ1-2, with D uncertain. The CDR3 contains 15 residues. V lost 5 bases and J lost 0, with 13 bases in between. Per germline, CDR1 SEHNR and CDR2 FQNEAQ (reference sequence).

This clonotype was counted at least ten times. V is TRBV29-1 and J is TRBJ1-1; D uncertain. The V and J ends lost 5 bases and 8 bases respectively, with 9 bases between them. Per the germline V gene, CDR1 is SQVTM and CDR2 is ANQGSEA. This CDR3 contains 10 residues. CDR3 protein: CSVQGPEAFF. DNA of the CDR3: TGCAGCGTTCAAGGTCCCGAAGCTTTCTTT.

This clonotype has a count of ten or more. The rearrangement links TRBV5-1 to TRBJ1-2; weak D call: TRBD1 (5 bases). The germline gives CDR1 SGHRS, CDR2 YFSETQ. V was trimmed by 2 bases and J by 5 bases, leaving 13 bases between them. The CDR3 covers 14 residues. CDR3 region: CASSFTGTAYGYTF. In DNA form, the CDR3 reads TGCGCCAGCAGCTTTACCGGGACCGCGTATGGCTACACCTTC.

The table lists this clonotype with a few counts. This rearrangement joins TRBV20-1 to TRBJ1-5; 7 bases agree with TRBD1. Looked up from germline, CDR1 is DFQATT and CDR2 is SNEGSKA (reference sequence). This CDR3 has 15 amino acids. The V and J ends lost 2 bases and 4 bases, in that order; junction bases with no gene match: 8. CDR3 nucleotides: TGCAGTGCTAGAAAAGGACAGGCGAAAAATCAGCCCCAGCATTTT. It encodes CSARKGQAKNQPQHF.

This clonotype was recorded many times. This chain joins TRBV29-1 and TRBJ2-5, with 15 bases aligning to TRBD2. The CDR3 totals 15 residues. Germline lookup yields CDR1 SQVTM and CDR2 ANQGSEA. V lost 3 bases, J lost 9 bases, and 8 bases stayed unmatched. The CDR3 region is CSVEWGLAGGEPQYF. CDR3 DNA sequence: TGCAGCGTTGAGTGGGGACTAGCGGGGGGTGAACCCCAGTACTTC.

The chain carries TRBV5-1 and TRBJ1-1; the match to TRBD1 covers 9 bases. Germline V gene lookup returns CDR1 SGHRS and CDR2 YFSETQ. This CDR3 region has 18 residues. V trimming: 0 bases; J trimming: 6 bases; junction bases outside the gene matches: 15. The CDR3 loop is CASSLDHGTGSRYSEAFF. CDR3 nucleotides: TGCGCCAGCAGCTTGGATCATGGGACAGGGTCCCGCTACTCTGAAGCTTTCTTT. Full variable domain (missing parts from reference TRBV5-1 and TRBJ1-1): KAGVTQTPRYLIKTRGQQVTLSCSPISGHRSVSWYQQTPGQGLQFLFEYFSETQRNKGNFPGRFSGRQFSNSRSEMNVSTLELGDSALYLCASSLDHGTGSRYSEAFFGQGTRLTVV.

This clonotype has just one count. A much larger clone sits a single nucleotide away, making a read error possible. The chain has TRBV7-2 and TRBJ2-5, with D perhaps matching TRBD1 or TRBD2 (5 bases each). The V end was cut by 3 bases, the J end by 1 base, with 9 bases between. The V gene's germline CDR1 is SGHTA and CDR2 FQGNSA. The CDR3 is made up of 14 amino acids. This chain's CDR3 is CASSLGVPQETQYF. The DNA of the CDR3 is TGTGCCAGCAGCTTGGGGGTTCCCCAAGAGACCCAGTACTTC. Full variable domain (missing parts from reference TRBV7-2 and TRBJ2-5): GAGVSQSPSNKVTEKGKDVELRCDPISGHTALYWYRQSLGQGLEFLIYFQGNSAPDKSGLPSDRFSAERTGGSVSTLTIQRTQQEDSAVYLCASSLGVPQETQYFGPGTRLLVL.

This clonotype was seen only a few times. The genes are TRBV15 and TRBJ1-5; D uncertain. V gave up 0 bases and J gave up 7 bases, with 13 bases separating them. CDR1 and CDR2 from the germline V gene are LNHNV and YYDKDF (reference sequence). The CDR3 is 15 residues long. The CDR3 region is CATSREYSSKQPQHF. The CDR3 DNA sequence: TGTGCCACCAGCAGAGAATACAGCTCAAAGCAGCCCCAGCATTTT.

This clonotype has a count of ten or more. The V call is TRBV24-1, the J call TRBJ2-5; possibly TRBD1 for D (5 bases). Trimming pared 3 bases from V and 0 bases from J, leaving 19 bases between. This CDR3 has 18 amino acids. Germline V gene data show CDR1 as KGHDR and CDR2 as SFDVKD. The CDR3 bases are TGTGCCACCAGTGATCCTTCGTACAGGAACCGTAACCAAGAGACCCAGTACTTC. The encoded protein is CATSDPSYRNRNQETQYF.